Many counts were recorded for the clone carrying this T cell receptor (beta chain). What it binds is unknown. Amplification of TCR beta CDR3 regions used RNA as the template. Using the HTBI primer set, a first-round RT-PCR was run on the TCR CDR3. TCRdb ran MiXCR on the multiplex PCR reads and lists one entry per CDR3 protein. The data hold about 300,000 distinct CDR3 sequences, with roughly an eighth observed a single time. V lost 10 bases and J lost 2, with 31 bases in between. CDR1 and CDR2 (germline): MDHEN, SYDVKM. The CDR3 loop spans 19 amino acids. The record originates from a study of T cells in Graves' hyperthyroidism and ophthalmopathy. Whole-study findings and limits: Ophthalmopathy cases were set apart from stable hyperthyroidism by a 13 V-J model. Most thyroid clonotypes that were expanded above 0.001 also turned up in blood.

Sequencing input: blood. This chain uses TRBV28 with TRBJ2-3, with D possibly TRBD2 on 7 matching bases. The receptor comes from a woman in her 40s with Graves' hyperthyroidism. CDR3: CATKLGPSGRGTSTDTQYF. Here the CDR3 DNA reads TGTGCCACCAAACTTGGTCCGTCTGGGAGGGGGACTTCCACAGATACGCAGTATTTT. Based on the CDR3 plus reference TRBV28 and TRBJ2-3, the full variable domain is DVKVTQSSRYLVKRTGEKVFLECVQDMDHENMFWYRQDPGLGLRLIYFSYDVKMKEKGDIPEGYSVSREKKERFSLILESASTNQTSMYLCATKLGPSGRGTSTDTQYFGPGTRLTVL.